The rows below give T cell receptor beta chains drawn from one sample of a study of shared clonotypes between healthy human individuals. Profiling relied on immunoSEQ multiplex PCR, and the TCRdb table lists in-frame clones only, not all of them. The table includes hundreds of thousands of clones, roughly 98% detected once. The sequenced material came from naive CD8+ T cells sorted from blood. The receptors were gathered from a man younger than 45 in good health. Both conserved end residues are part of each CDR3.

v_call	j_call	cdr3_aa
TRBV15	TRBJ2-5	CATSAGGLVETQYF
TRBV7-9	TRBJ2-5	CASSFNSEVQETQYF
TRBV5-4	TRBJ2-7	CASSLDRGAYEQYF
TRBV19	TRBJ2-7	CASSIDWTGTDEQYF
TRBV4-1	TRBJ2-7	CASSRTSGNLYEQYF
TRBV29-1	TRBJ2-7	CSVGGGTSSSYEQYF
TRBV28	TRBJ2-2	CASSLQGGPNTGELFF
TRBV29-1	TRBJ2-7	CSVDTANYEQYF
TRBV10-3	TRBJ2-7	CAIMSVGSPYEQYF
TRBV28	TRBJ2-2	CASRITGSNTGELFF
TRBV27	TRBJ2-3	CASRGLAVDTQYF
TRBV10-2	TRBJ1-5	CASSTGQDGTIQPQHF
TRBV11-2	TRBJ2-2	CASSPPLSPVTGELFF
TRBV28	TRBJ1-2	CASSFLGAGSGYTF
TRBV9	TRBJ2-2	CASSHDRNTGELFF
TRBV2	TRBJ2-3	CASTRTSGVTDTQYF
TRBV6-6	TRBJ2-3	CASSPTLSTDTQYF
TRBV5-1	TRBJ1-2	CASSLWQGEDGYTF
TRBV7-7	TRBJ1-1	CASSLNAMTEAFF
TRBV7-2	TRBJ2-5	CASSPHGTYQETQYF
TRBV20-1	TRBJ2-1	CSAHNNEQFF
TRBV7-9	TRBJ2-7	CASSYIRQGRYYEQYF
TRBV27	TRBJ2-1	CASSAKLASHEQFF
TRBV27	TRBJ2-7	CASTRAGALVYEQYF
TRBV10-3	TRBJ2-7	CAISESFGHSYEQYF
TRBV29-1	TRBJ2-1	CSSDRTLSYNEQFF
TRBV7-9	TRBJ1-1	CASSPREGWLDTEAFF
TRBV7-9	TRBJ2-7	CASSLGQANYEQYF
TRBV11-2	TRBJ1-1	CASSSGGPNTEAFF
TRBV7-9	TRBJ2-7	CASSGLTEPYEQYF
TRBV6-1	TRBJ1-5	CASSEDGGDYQPQHF
TRBV6-5	TRBJ2-5	CAASMVGQETQYF
TRBV7-9	TRBJ2-7	CASSSALAGEVDEQYF
TRBV9	TRBJ2-1	CASSVGYSGEQFF
TRBV6-5	TRBJ2-1	CASSYPGADNEQFF
TRBV7-9	TRBJ2-7	CASSTGTGFGEQYF
TRBV7-8	TRBJ2-1	CASSPLGQGDYNEQFF
TRBV7-6	TRBJ2-3	CASSSPGQAPSTDTQYF